The 6 T cell receptor beta chains given below trace back to one sample, sequenced in a study of patients and donors after allogeneic stem cell transplantation. Using its own MiXCR run on the RT-PCR reads, TCRdb lists one record per CDR3 protein. This sample has 150,000 to 200,000 distinct CDR3 sequences, with about 24% found just once. The specimen sequenced was blood, either unsorted or a sorted T cell fraction (not recorded which). Receptors were obtained from a human donor who was either an allogeneic HSCT recipient or a stem cell or donor lymphocyte infusion donor (not recorded which). It is not recorded whose cells these are; they may come from a transplant donor.

This clonotype was counted at least ten times. V usage is TRBV5-1 and J usage is TRBJ1-2; unclear D gene. The CDR3 totals 14 residues. Per the germline V gene, CDR1 is SGHRS and CDR2 is YFSETQ. V lost 4 bases, J lost 2 bases, and 12 bases lay in between. The CDR3 sequence: CASSNHRANYGYTF. The CDR3 DNA sequence: TGCGCCAGCAGCAACCACCGGGCCAACTATGGCTACACCTTC.

This clonotype was observed a handful of times. The chain joins TRBV12-3 or TRBV12-4 to TRBJ2-5, with a possible D match to TRBD2 (6 bases). The CDR3 extends over 14 amino acids. V lost 5 bases, J lost 5 bases, and 15 bases lay in between. CDR3 DNA sequence: TGTGCCAGCAGTGTCACCGGGACTGCCGAGACCCAGTACTTC. It specifies CASSVTGTAETQYF.

The table lists this clonotype with a few counts. V gene TRBV24-1 combines with J gene TRBJ1-2; D not resolved. The germline V gene encodes CDR1 KGHDR and CDR2 SFDVKD. This CDR3 is 14 amino acids long. Trimming took off 4 bases at V and 2 bases at J, with 10 bases between the two ends. The DNA for the CDR3 is TGTGCCACCAGTGAAGCGCGACTGAACTATGGCTACACCTTC. Translation gives CATSEARLNYGYTF.

This clonotype was counted only a few times. This chain connects TRBV10-3 to TRBJ2-5; no reliable D call. Deletions cut 7 bases from V and 3 bases from J, with 15 bases between. The germline gives CDR1 ENHRY, CDR2 SYGVKD. There are 14 residues in the CDR3. The DNA for the CDR3 is TGTGCCATCATTCGACACGGCTGCGAAGAGACCCAGTACTTC. As protein: CAIIRHGCEETQYF.

This clonotype has just a few counts. The chain has TRBV24-1 and TRBJ2-7; the D is unclear. Germline-derived CDR1 and CDR2 are KGHDR and SFDVKD. The CDR3 is made up of 15 amino acids. Trimming took 2 bases from V and 4 from J, leaving 14 bases between them. CDR3 protein: CATSDYLSPVYEQYF. For the CDR3, the DNA is TGTGCCACCAGTGATTACCTCAGCCCCGTTTACGAGCAGTACTTC.

CDR3 bases: TGTGCCACCAGAGTTCAGCGGGGGGGTACAGATACGCAGTATTTT. It codes for CATRVQRGGTDTQYF. The chain uses TRBV6-1 and TRBJ2-3; 10 bases line up with TRBD2. The CDR3 contains 15 residues. V dropped 10 bases and J dropped 3; count of bases not matched to a gene: 10. The germline gives CDR1 MNHNS, CDR2 SASEGT.